The 28 T cell receptor beta chains in this list originate from one sample, sequenced in a study of T cell repertoires in cytomegalovirus infection (dated 2019 in TCRdb). The sample's treatment or condition label is to be understood as: in vitro stimulation with specific CMV peptide epitopes to enrich CMV-specific T cells. The run used an Illumina HiSeq 1500. Using fastp at Q25 and MiXCR, TCRdb reprocessed the public reads and kept productive beta chains. Identical CDR3 protein sequences are pooled into one entry, listed with their most common genes and DNA. Within this sample are about 570,000 distinct CDR3 sequences, with about 40% of them counted one time only. Around 46% of the sample goes to the ten largest clones. These receptors are not linked to any known antigen. Sequencing used cultured PBMCs, obtained from culture after CMV antigen stimulation. The receptors shown here come from a human donor in good health (CMV status not recorded). Some clones in this sample may be carry-over from other donors' samples.

The CDR3 loop reads CAISESWVADTQYF. Written as DNA, the CDR3 is TGTGCCATCAGTGAGTCTTGGGTTGCAGATACGCAGTATTTT. J is TRBJ2-3 and V is TRBV10-3; D is uncertain. The CDR3 covers 14 residues. In germline, CDR1 is ENHRY, CDR2 SYGVKD. The V end was cut by 0 bases, the J end by 4 bases, with 8 bases between.

In nucleotides, the CDR3 is TGTGCCAGCAGCGTGCCCCAAGAGACCCAGTACTTC. Amino acids: CASSVPQETQYF. The V gene is TRBV7-8, the J gene TRBJ2-5; no clear D. The length of the CDR3 is 12 residues. Trimming took off 5 bases at V and 1 base at J, with 5 bases between the two ends. Germline lookup yields CDR1 SGHVS and CDR2 FQNEAQ.

This chain connects TRBV7-2 to TRBJ1-2; 8 nucleotides agree with TRBD1. The trim removed 1 base at V and 6 bases at J, leaving 7 bases unmatched. The CDR3 is 15 amino acids. CDR1 is SGHTA, CDR2 FQGNSA, per germline. The CDR3 DNA reads TGTGCCAGCAGCTTAGTAGCCAGGGGGCTCGATGGCTACACCTTC. This encodes CASSLVARGLDGYTF.

This clonotype has more than one count but fewer than ten. The gene calls are TRBV11-2 and TRBJ1-6; D remains unclear. Germline values: CDR1 SGHAT, CDR2 FQNNGV. The CDR3 is 13 residues long. Trimming removed 5 bases from V and 8 bases from J, with 10 bases in between. CDR3 amino acids: CASSPFVHSPLHF. CDR3 nucleotide sequence: TGTGCCAGCAGCCCTTTTGTTCATTCACCCCTCCACTTT.

The chain is built from TRBV28 and TRBJ1-2; D not certain. V shed 2 bases and J shed 3 bases, with 19 bases lying between them. This CDR3 has 17 residues. Germline V CDR1 and CDR2: MDHEN, SYDVKM. The CDR3: CASSLSERGSIYYGYTF. CDR3 nucleotides: TGTGCCAGCAGTTTAAGTGAACGGGGTAGTATTTACTATGGCTACACCTTC.

This chain links TRBV20-1 with TRBJ2-6; D not certain. Trimming pared 1 base from V and 4 bases from J, leaving 14 bases between. The CDR3 is 16 residues long. CDR1 and CDR2 from the germline V gene are DFQATT and SNEGSKA (reference sequence). DNA for the CDR3: TGCAGTGCTAGAGCCCCCGGGCGGCCGGGGGCCAACGTCCTGACTTTC. It specifies CSARAPGRPGANVLTF.

The V gene is TRBV7-9, the J gene TRBJ2-2; D is undetermined. The ends were cut back, 2 bases at V and 8 bases at J, with 12 bases in the middle. The CDR3 extends over 14 amino acids. Germline V lookup: CDR1 SEHNR, CDR2 FQNEAQ (reference sequence). CDR3 bases: TGTGCCAGCAGCTTACTGACGATGGGAGGGGAGCTGTTTTTT. Residues: CASSLLTMGGELFF.

Turning to this clonotype: One end of the junction is discordant with germline, which a read error may explain. This chain joins TRBV7-2 and TRBJ2-3; D is uncertain. The CDR3 contains 12 residues. The V gene's germline CDR1 is SGHTA and CDR2 FQGNSA. As DNA, the CDR3 is TGTGCCAGGAGCTCACGATTGGATACGCAGTATTTT. Residues: CARSSRLDTQYF.

The J gene is TRBJ1-2, the V gene TRBV6-6, with D uncertain. The CDR3 is 12 amino acids. V was trimmed by 8 bases and J by 4 bases, leaving 11 bases between them. Per the germline V gene, CDR1 is MNHNY and CDR2 is SVGAGI (reference sequence). For the CDR3, the DNA is TGTGCCAGCGAGGTTTTACTCTATGGCTACACCTTC. It encodes CASEVLLYGYTF.

This clonotype was picked up a small number of times. This chain connects TRBV7-2 to TRBJ2-1, with a weak D call TRBD2 (6 bases). Germline values: CDR1 SGHTA, CDR2 FQGNSA. This CDR3 has 15 residues. The V end lost 7 bases, the J end lost 7 bases, and 20 bases lay between the germline ends. DNA of the CDR3: TGTGCCAGCACCGGTGGCGGGACCCGCAGTAATGAGCAGTTCTTC. Residues: CASTGGGTRSNEQFF.

CDR3 coding DNA: TGTGCCAGCAGATACCTCGGGCAGAACTATGGCTACACCTTC. Its protein product is CASRYLGQNYGYTF. This chain uses TRBV6-5 with TRBJ1-2; D not resolved. Germline values: CDR1 MNHEY, CDR2 SVGAGI. This CDR3 is built from 14 residues. The V end was cut by 6 bases, the J end by 2 bases, with 13 bases between.

This clonotype was detected only once. The gene calls are TRBV4-2 and TRBJ2-2, with 8 positions matching TRBD2. CDR1 is LGHNA and CDR2 is YNFKEQ in the germline V gene. Germline trimming cut 4 bases from V and 1 base from J; bases unmatched to any gene: 11. The CDR3 length is 18 residues. The CDR3 DNA sequence: TGTGCCAGCAGCCTTGGGACTAGACTGACTAAGAACACCGGGGAGCTGTTTTTT. Encoded protein: CASSLGTRLTKNTGELFF.

This sequence joins TRBV5-1 and TRBJ2-1; D is undetermined. This CDR3 is built from 15 residues. The V gene's germline CDR1 is SGHRS and CDR2 YFSETQ. With 0 bases removed from V and 0 bases from J, the gap between germline ends came to 7 bases. The CDR3 reads CASSLDMSSYNEQFF. As DNA, the CDR3 is TGCGCCAGCAGCTTGGATATGAGCTCCTACAATGAGCAGTTCTTC.

V is TRBV11-2 and J is TRBJ1-3, with 7 bases fitting TRBD1. V dropped 8 bases and J dropped 4; count of bases not matched to a gene: 11. The CDR3 has 15 amino acids. Germline-derived CDR1 and CDR2 are SGHAT and FQNNGV. This CDR3 is CASVSNRGSGNTIYF. The DNA for the CDR3 is TGTGCCAGCGTCTCAAACAGGGGATCAGGAAACACCATATATTTT.

This clonotype was picked up many times. The rearrangement links TRBV7-8 to TRBJ1-2; 8 nucleotides match TRBD1. The CDR3 is 14 amino acids. V lost 5 bases to trimming and J lost 8 bases; unmatched junction nucleotides: 10. The germline V gene has CDR1 SGHVS and CDR2 FQNEAQ. In DNA, the CDR3 is TGTGCCAGCAGCATAACAAGGACAGGGTACGGCTACACCTTC. Translated: CASSITRTGYGYTF.

This chain links TRBV28 with TRBJ2-2; 9 nucleotides line up with TRBD2. The CDR3 covers 18 residues. Per germline, CDR1 MDHEN and CDR2 SYDVKM. With V trimmed by 6 bases and J by 2 bases, 13 bases remained unmatched. CDR3 in amino acids: CASRSLSGSPLNTGELFF. The CDR3 coding sequence is TGTGCCAGCAGATCCCTTAGCGGGAGCCCCCTCAACACCGGGGAGCTGTTTTTT.

This sequence joins TRBV4-1 and TRBJ1-1; D is uncertain. CDR1 is MGHRA, CDR2 YSYEKL, per germline. This CDR3 spans 15 amino acids. The V gene lost 1 base and the J gene lost 0 bases, with 9 bases spanning the gap. CDR3 bases: TGCGCCAGCAGCCAAGGTCGGGCCATGAACACTGAAGCTTTCTTT. Translation: CASSQGRAMNTEAFF.

This clonotype showed up just once. One end of the junction does not line up with germline, which may come from a read error. This sequence joins TRBV7-2 and TRBJ1-4, with TRBD1 matching 10 bases. CDR3 length equals 15 residues. The germline V gene encodes CDR1 SGHTA and CDR2 FQGNSA. The CDR3 bases are TGTGACAGCAGCTTAACCGGGACAGGGGTACAAAAACTGTTTTTT. Amino acid sequence: CDSSLTGTGVQKLFF.

This clonotype was found a few times. The chain couples TRBV7-2 to TRBJ2-2, with a tentative D call TRBD1 (5 bases). Germline values: CDR1 SGHTA, CDR2 FQGNSA. The CDR3 contains 14 residues. V was trimmed by 5 bases and J by 7 bases, leaving 14 bases between them. The CDR3 is CASSQNQGDGELFF. The CDR3 DNA sequence: TGTGCCAGCAGCCAAAACCAGGGTGACGGGGAGCTGTTTTTT. Together with reference TRBV7-2 and TRBJ2-2, the CDR3 gives the full variable domain: GAGVSQSPSNKVTEKGKDVELRCDPISGHTALYWYRQSLGQGLEFLIYFQGNSAPDKSGLPSDRFSAERTGGSVSTLTIQRTQQEDSAVYLCASSQNQGDGELFFGEGSRLTVL.

In this sample, this clonotype turned up a few times. The CDR3 is CASSLGPGSNEKLFF. The CDR3 bases are TGTGCCAGCAGTTTGGGGCCAGGGTCTAATGAAAAACTGTTTTTT. J is TRBJ1-4 and V is TRBV12-3 or TRBV12-4; a weak D match, TRBD1 (5 bases). Trimming cost V 3 bases and J 3 bases, with 11 bases left between them. The CDR3 has 15 residues.

The chain joins TRBV7-2 to TRBJ2-1; 13 bases align to TRBD2. The CDR3 totals 15 residues. The ends lost 7 bases at V and 5 bases at J; junction bases unmatched: 5. The germline V gene encodes CDR1 SGHTA and CDR2 FQGNSA. Here the CDR3 reads CASILTSGGNNEQFF. The CDR3 DNA sequence: TGTGCCAGCATTCTGACTAGCGGGGGGAACAATGAGCAGTTCTTC. Drawing the rest from reference TRBV7-2 and TRBJ2-1, the complete variable domain is GAGVSQSPSNKVTEKGKDVELRCDPISGHTALYWYRQSLGQGLEFLIYFQGNSAPDKSGLPSDRFSAERTGGSVSTLTIQRTQQEDSAVYLCASILTSGGNNEQFFGPGTRLTVL.

This clonotype was seen more than once but under ten times. This chain links TRBV19 with TRBJ1-2; tentatively, D is TRBD1 (5 bases). CDR1 and CDR2 from the germline V gene are LNHDA and SQIVND (reference sequence). The CDR3 covers 16 residues. V was cut by 4 bases and J by 0 bases, with 15 bases left in between. In DNA form, the CDR3 reads TGTGCCAGTAGTAGCCCGGGGGATCCTTCTAACTATGGCTACACCTTC. This codes for CASSSPGDPSNYGYTF. The full variable domain, its missing parts supplied by reference TRBV19 and TRBJ1-2, is DGGITQSPKYLFRKEGQNVTLSCEQNLNHDAMYWYRQDPGQGLRLIYYSQIVNDFQKGDIAEGYSVSREKKESFPLTVTSAQKNPTAFYLCASSSPGDPSNYGYTFGSGTRLTVV.

This chain uses TRBV12-3 or TRBV12-4 with TRBJ2-1; either TRBD1 or TRBD2 may supply D (5 bases each). This CDR3 has 11 amino acids. Trimming left V 6 bases short and J 15 bases short, with 15 bases between. The CDR3 DNA reads as TGTGCCAGCAGGGGGGTGGATCACGCGTTCTTC. This sequence encodes CASRGVDHAFF.

The gene calls are TRBV20-1 and TRBJ2-5, with 8 bases that match TRBD2. Germline CDR1 reads DFQATT; CDR2 reads SNEGSKA (reference sequence). Trimming at V came to 6 bases and at J to 2 bases, leaving 14 bases not matched to a gene. The CDR3 covers 16 residues. The CDR3 DNA sequence: TGCAGTGCGGAAGATGCGGGGGGACGGGGTCAAGAGACCCAGTACTTC. Protein sequence: CSAEDAGGRGQETQYF.

The rearrangement joins TRBV7-2 to TRBJ2-1; D may match TRBD1 or TRBD2 (5 bases each). This CDR3 has 14 amino acids. The V gene lost 5 bases and the J gene lost 5 bases, with 13 bases spanning the gap. Germline V gene lookup returns CDR1 SGHTA and CDR2 FQGNSA. CDR3 amino acids: CASSQLGENNEQFF. The CDR3 DNA is TGTGCCAGCAGCCAATTGGGGGAAAACAATGAGCAGTTCTTC.

This clonotype was detected a few times. The chain links TRBV29-1 to TRBJ2-7; 11 nucleotides align to TRBD2. The CDR3 is made up of 16 amino acids. The V segment lost 0 bases and the J segment 3 bases; nucleotides outside the gene matches: 7. In germline, CDR1 is SQVTM, CDR2 ANQGSEA. The chain's CDR3 is CSVEDQGTSGGYEQYF. The CDR3 region has the DNA TGCAGCGTTGAAGATCAAGGTACTAGCGGGGGCTACGAGCAGTACTTC.

This clonotype was detected a few times. This sequence joins TRBV5-1 and TRBJ1-1; D not certain. CDR3 size: 21 residues. Germline V lookup: CDR1 SGHRS, CDR2 YFSETQ. V lost 0 bases and J lost 5, with 32 bases in between. In nucleotides, the CDR3 is TGCGCCAGCAGCTTGGCCGGGGATACCCCTCACACGGGTCCTACCGTTACTGAAGCTTTCTTT. Translation: CASSLAGDTPHTGPTVTEAFF.

This clonotype has more than one count but fewer than ten. V usage is TRBV7-2 and J usage is TRBJ2-5; D is undetermined. The germline CDR1 and CDR2 sequences are SGHTA and FQGNSA. V lost 5 bases to trimming and J lost 4 bases, with 11 bases between them. The CDR3 is 13 residues long. CDR3 protein: CASSRQLAETQYF. CDR3 coding DNA: TGTGCCAGCAGCCGCCAGTTGGCAGAGACCCAGTACTTC.